Listed below are T cell receptor beta chains from one sample, sequenced in a study of T cell responses to AZD1222 COVID-19 vaccine. Here immunoSEQ multiplex PCR was the method, and the copy in TCRdb shows in-frame clones only, minus some. In the table there are around 110,000 clones, 70% to 90% of which are singletons. Sequencing was performed on peripheral blood, taken on day 0 of AZD1222 vaccination. The receptors were sampled from an adult in good health. Each CDR3 is given with its conserved first and last residue. The order of the fields is V gene, J gene, clone size, D gene, CDR3 protein, CDR3 DNA. The D gene is left open where the match is weak. Size tells how often a clone was seen (once, few, many) or the class of an expanded clone, and some rows leave it out.

TRBV5-4,TRBJ2-1,.,.,CASSLGDGRPYNEQFF,TGTGCCAGCAGCCTGGGAGATGGTAGGCCCTACAATGAGCAGTTCTTC
TRBV9,TRBJ2-3,.,.,CASSAGTGRSTDTQYF,TGTGCCAGCAGCGCCGGGACGGGACGTAGCACAGATACGCAGTATTTT
TRBV4-1,TRBJ1-6,few,.,CASSQTPGQGSSYNSPLHF,TGCGCCAGCAGCCAGACGCCGGGGCAGGGCAGCTCCTATAATTCACCCCTCCACTTT
TRBV19,TRBJ1-2,.,TRBD1,CASRFPGTGGGGYTF,TGTGCCAGTAGATTCCCCGGGACAGGGGGCGGTGGCTACACCTTC
TRBV11-2,TRBJ2-5,.,TRBD2,CASSPTLAGRETQYF,TGTGCCAGCAGCCCCACCTTAGCGGGACGGGAGACCCAGTACTTC
TRBV7-9,TRBJ1-1,.,.,CASSLTGNTEAFF,TGTGCCAGCAGCCTGACAGGGAACACTGAAGCTTTCTTT
TRBV28,TRBJ2-6,.,.,CASSLSRGSSGANVLTF,TGTGCCAGCAGTTTGTCCCGAGGCAGCTCTGGGGCCAACGTCCTGACTTTC
TRBV19,TRBJ2-1,.,TRBD2,CASSFFPPTSGRNYEQFF,TGTGCCAGTAGTTTTTTCCCACCGACTAGCGGGAGGAACTATGAGCAGTTCTTC
TRBV29-1,TRBJ1-2,once,TRBD1,CSVGLDRDSGYTF,TGCAGCGTTGGGTTGGACAGGGATTCGGGCTACACCTTC
TRBV5-6,TRBJ1-1,.,TRBD1,CASSLDRASRAFF,TGTGCCAGCAGCCTAGACAGGGCGTCCCGGGCTTTCTTT
TRBV6-5,TRBJ1-2,.,TRBD1,CASSYGQGGGYTF,TGTGCCAGCAGTTACGGACAGGGTGGCGGCTACACCTTC
TRBV19,TRBJ2-7,few,.,CASSPFIGFHEQYF,TGTGCCAGTAGTCCCTTTATCGGGTTTCACGAGCAGTACTTC
TRBV2,TRBJ2-7,.,.,CASTLSGGEQYF,TGTGCCAGCACCCTTTCTGGGGGCGAGCAGTACTTC
TRBV5-1,TRBJ2-1,.,TRBD2,CASSLRGGSRYNEQFF,TGCGCCAGCAGCTTGCGAGGCGGGAGTCGTTACAATGAGCAGTTCTTC
TRBV18,TRBJ1-1,.,.,CASSPLGEGGSTEAFF,TGTGCCAGCTCACCACTCGGAGAGGGGGGGTCCACTGAAGCTTTCTTT
TRBV4-1,TRBJ1-2,.,TRBD1,CASSQGGGRGQYGYTF,TGCGCCAGCAGCCAAGGGGGGGGCAGGGGACAGTATGGCTACACCTTC
TRBV7-9,TRBJ1-3,.,.,CASSSGVSGNTIYF,TGTGCCAGCAGCTCTGGGGTCTCTGGAAACACCATATATTTT
TRBV28,TRBJ1-1,.,TRBD1,CASSLVPDRDGTEAFF,TGTGCCAGCAGTTTAGTCCCGGACAGGGACGGTACTGAAGCTTTCTTT
TRBV5-1,TRBJ1-4,.,.,CASSERTDEKLFF,TGCGCCAGCAGCGAAAGGACGGATGAAAAACTGTTTTTT
TRBV12-3/TRBV12-4,TRBJ1-1,few,.,CASRSDSTEAFF,TGTGCCAGCAGGTCCGACAGTACTGAAGCTTTCTTT
TRBV18,TRBJ2-2,.,TRBD1,CASSRTRDRGNTGELFF,TGTGCCAGCTCACGAACGAGGGACAGGGGAAATACCGGGGAGCTGTTTTTT
TRBV9,TRBJ2-7,.,TRBD2,CASSVDTSGGIYEQYF,TGTGCCAGCAGCGTGGATACTAGCGGGGGGATCTACGAGCAGTACTTC
TRBV19,TRBJ2-2,.,TRBD2,CASRWTSGSANTGELFF,TGTGCCAGTAGATGGACTAGCGGAAGCGCGAACACCGGGGAGCTGTTTTTT